This T cell receptor beta chain was found in a study of cytomegalovirus exposure and HLA in healthy donors. Whole-study results and caveats: It has been reported that TCR beta sequences accurately predicted the HLA-A and HLA-B alleles of most subjects. There were reportedly fewer N-insertions in an Asian-associated ancestry cluster than the roughly 680-donor mean, in a later analysis. Reported performance of the classifier showed diagnosis of cytomegalovirus status with high specificity and sensitivity. HLA alleles were associated with some 17,000 TCR beta sequences in a later analysis at 0.05 false discovery rate.

A remark on this clone: Its antigen remains unidentified.

It was with 60 Vbeta and 13 Jbeta primers that the PCR ran. Sequenced by immunoSEQ multiplex PCR; TCRdb stores in-frame clones only, minus some. The data contain some 120,000 clones, about 80% of them seen just once; the ten biggest clones take up more than 0.95%. The TCR comes from a man aged 50 or older in good health and CMV-seronegative. The source material was PBMCs.

CDR3 nucleotide sequence: TGTGCCAGCAGCTTAGGGGCGGCTAGCGGGCTCTACGAGCAGTACTTC. Protein sequence: CASSLGAASGLYEQYF. The V gene is TRBV11-2, the J gene TRBJ2-7, with 8 nucleotides matching TRBD2. This CDR3 has 16 amino acids. The V segment lost 1 base and the J segment 3 bases; nucleotides outside the gene matches: 8. Germline V gives CDR1 SGHAT, CDR2 FQNNGV. The complete variable domain, with remaining parts taken from reference TRBV11-2 and TRBJ2-7, reads EAGVAQSPRYKIIEKRQSVAFWCNPISGHATLYWYQQILGQGPKLLIQFQNNGVVDDSQLPKDRFSAERLKGVDSTLKIQPAKLEDSAVYLCASSLGAASGLYEQYFGPGTRLTVT.